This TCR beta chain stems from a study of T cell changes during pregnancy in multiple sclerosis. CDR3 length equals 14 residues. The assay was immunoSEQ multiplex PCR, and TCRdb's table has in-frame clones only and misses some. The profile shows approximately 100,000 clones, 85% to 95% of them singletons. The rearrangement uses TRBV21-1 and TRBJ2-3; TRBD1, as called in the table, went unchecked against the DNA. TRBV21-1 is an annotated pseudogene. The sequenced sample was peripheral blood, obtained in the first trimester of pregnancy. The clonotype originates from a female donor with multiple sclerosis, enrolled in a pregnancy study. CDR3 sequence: CASSTGVEADTQYF. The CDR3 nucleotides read TGTGCCAGCTCTACAGGGGTAGAAGCAGATACGCAGTATTTT.